This entry describes one T cell receptor (beta chain). The antigen remains undetermined. The sample belongs to a study of T cell responses to AZD1222 COVID-19 vaccine. The study, taken as a whole, reports: When two AZD1222 doses had been given, Spike-specific TCR breadth and depth rose. Clonal diversity was possibly underestimated; the donors were predominantly white British and more often female. Scientists sampled the repertoires only once the peak T cell response had passed.

The repertoire was sequenced with immunoSEQ multiplex PCR; TCRdb's copy has only in-frame clones and lacks some. The sample yields about 100,000 clones, just under 90% seen once. The receptor's source is an adult in good health. This sample comprised peripheral blood, obtained on day 0 of AZD1222 vaccination.

Here the CDR3 DNA reads TGTGCCAGCAGTCCGTGGGGGACAGTTAACACTGAAGCTTTCTTT. This translates into CASSPWGTVNTEAFF. The chain is built from TRBV28 and TRBJ1-1; 7 positions agree with TRBD1. CDR1 is MDHEN, CDR2 SYDVKM, per germline. V lost 5 bases, J lost 2 bases, and 8 bases stayed unmatched. This CDR3 contains 15 residues.